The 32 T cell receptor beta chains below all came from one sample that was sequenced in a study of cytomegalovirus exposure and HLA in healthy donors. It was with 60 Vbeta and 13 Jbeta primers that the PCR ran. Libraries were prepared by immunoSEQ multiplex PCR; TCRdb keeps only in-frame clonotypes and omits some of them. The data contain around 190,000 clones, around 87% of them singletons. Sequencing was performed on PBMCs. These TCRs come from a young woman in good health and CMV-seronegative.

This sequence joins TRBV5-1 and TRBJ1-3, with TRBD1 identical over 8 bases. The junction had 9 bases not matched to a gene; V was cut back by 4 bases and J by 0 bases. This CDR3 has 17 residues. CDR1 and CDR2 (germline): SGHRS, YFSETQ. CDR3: CASSPQGAGPSGNTIYF. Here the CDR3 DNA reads TGCGCCAGCAGCCCGCAGGGGGCAGGACCCTCTGGAAACACCATATATTTT.

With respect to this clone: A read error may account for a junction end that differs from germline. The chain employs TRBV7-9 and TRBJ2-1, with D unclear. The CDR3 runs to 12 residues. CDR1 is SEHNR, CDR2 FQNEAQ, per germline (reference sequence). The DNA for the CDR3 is TGTTCCAGCAGCTTAAGCGACCATGAGCAGTTCTTC. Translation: CSSSLSDHEQFF. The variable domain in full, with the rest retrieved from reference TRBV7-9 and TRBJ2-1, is DTGVSQNPRHKITKRGQNVTFRCDPISEHNRLYWYRQTLGQGPEFLTYFQNEAQLEKSRLLSDRFSAERPKGSFSTLEIQRTEQGDSAMYLCSSSLSDHEQFFGPGTRLTVL.

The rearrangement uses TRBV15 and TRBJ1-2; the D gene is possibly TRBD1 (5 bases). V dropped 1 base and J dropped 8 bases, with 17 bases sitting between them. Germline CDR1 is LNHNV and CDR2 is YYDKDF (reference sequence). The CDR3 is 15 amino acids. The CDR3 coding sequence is TGTGCCACCAGCAGAGCCTTGGAACGGGGGGGAGGCTACACCTTC. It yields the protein CATSRALERGGGYTF.

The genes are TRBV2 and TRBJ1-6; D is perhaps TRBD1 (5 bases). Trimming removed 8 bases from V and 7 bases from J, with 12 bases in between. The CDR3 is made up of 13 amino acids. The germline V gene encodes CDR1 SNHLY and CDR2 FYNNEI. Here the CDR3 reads CASSAGENSPLHF. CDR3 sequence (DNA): TGTGCCAGCTCGGCGGGGGAGAATTCACCCCTCCACTTT.

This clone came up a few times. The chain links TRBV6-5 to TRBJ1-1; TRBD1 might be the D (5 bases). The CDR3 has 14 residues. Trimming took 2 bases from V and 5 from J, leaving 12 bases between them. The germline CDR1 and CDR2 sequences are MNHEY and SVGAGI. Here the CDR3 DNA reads TGTGCCAGCAGTTACCCCTTCGGGGGGACTGAAGCTTTCTTT. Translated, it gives CASSYPFGGTEAFF.

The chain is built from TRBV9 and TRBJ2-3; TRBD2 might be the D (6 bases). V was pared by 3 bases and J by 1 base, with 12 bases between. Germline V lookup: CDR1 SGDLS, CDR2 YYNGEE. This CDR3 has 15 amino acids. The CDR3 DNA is TGTGCCAGCAGCGCAGAGCCTAGCGGCACAGATACGCAGTATTTT. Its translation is CASSAEPSGTDTQYF.

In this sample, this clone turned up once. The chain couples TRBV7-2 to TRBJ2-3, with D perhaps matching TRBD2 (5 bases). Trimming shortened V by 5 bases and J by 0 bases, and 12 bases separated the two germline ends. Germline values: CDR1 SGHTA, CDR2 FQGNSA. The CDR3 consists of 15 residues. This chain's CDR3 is CASSLGLASTDTQYF. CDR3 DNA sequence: TGTGCCAGCAGCCTAGGGCTAGCCAGCACAGATACGCAGTATTTT.

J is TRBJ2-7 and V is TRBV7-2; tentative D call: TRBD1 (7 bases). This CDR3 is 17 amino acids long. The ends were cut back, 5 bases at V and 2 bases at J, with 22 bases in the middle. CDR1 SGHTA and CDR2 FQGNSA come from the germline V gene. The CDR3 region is CASSTRPQGRGAYEQYF. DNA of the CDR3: TGTGCCAGCAGCACCCGCCCACAGGGGCGGGGAGCCTACGAGCAGTACTTC.

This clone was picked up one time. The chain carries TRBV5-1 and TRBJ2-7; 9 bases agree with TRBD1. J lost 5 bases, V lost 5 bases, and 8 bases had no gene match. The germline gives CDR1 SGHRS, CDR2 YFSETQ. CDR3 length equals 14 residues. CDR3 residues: CASSPARQGDEQYF. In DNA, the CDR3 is TGCGCCAGCAGTCCAGCCCGACAGGGGGACGAGCAGTACTTC.

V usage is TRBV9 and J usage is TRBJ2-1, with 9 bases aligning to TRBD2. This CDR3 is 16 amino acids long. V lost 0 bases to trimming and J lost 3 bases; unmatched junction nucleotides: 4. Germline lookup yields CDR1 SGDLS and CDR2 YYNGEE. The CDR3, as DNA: TGTGCCAGCAGCGTAGGCGGGGGGGCACTCTACAATGAGCAGTTCTTC. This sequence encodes CASSVGGGALYNEQFF.

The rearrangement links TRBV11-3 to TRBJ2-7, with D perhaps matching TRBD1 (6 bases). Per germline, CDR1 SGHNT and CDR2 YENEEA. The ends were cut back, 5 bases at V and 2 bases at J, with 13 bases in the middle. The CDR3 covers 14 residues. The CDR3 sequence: CASSPTPGAYEQYF. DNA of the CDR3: TGTGCCAGCAGCCCCACCCCAGGGGCCTACGAGCAGTACTTC. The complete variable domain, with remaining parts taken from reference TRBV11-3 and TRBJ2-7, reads EAGVVQSPRYKIIEKKQPVAFWCNPISGHNTLYWYLQNLGQGPELLIRYENEEAVDDSQLPKDRFSAERLKGVDSTLKIQPAELGDSAVYLCASSPTPGAYEQYFGPGTRLTVT.

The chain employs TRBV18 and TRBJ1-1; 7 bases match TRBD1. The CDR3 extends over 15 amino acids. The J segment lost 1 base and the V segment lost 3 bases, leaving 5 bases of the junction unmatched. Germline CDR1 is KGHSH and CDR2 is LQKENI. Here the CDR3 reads CASSPPGQPNTEAFF. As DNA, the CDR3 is TGTGCCAGCTCACCCCCGGGACAGCCGAACACTGAAGCTTTCTTT. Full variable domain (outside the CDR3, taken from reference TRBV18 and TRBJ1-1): NAGVMQNPRHLVRRRGQEARLRCSPMKGHSHVYWYRQLPEEGLKFMVYLQKENIIDESGMPKERFSAEFPKEGPSILRIQQVVRGDSAAYFCASSPPGQPNTEAFFGQGTRLTVV.

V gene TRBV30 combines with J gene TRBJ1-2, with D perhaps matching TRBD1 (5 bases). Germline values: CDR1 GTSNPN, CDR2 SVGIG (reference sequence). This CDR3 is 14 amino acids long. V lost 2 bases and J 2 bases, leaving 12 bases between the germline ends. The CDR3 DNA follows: TGTGCCTGGAGTATCACGACAGTCAACTATGGCTACACCTTC. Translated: CAWSITTVNYGYTF.

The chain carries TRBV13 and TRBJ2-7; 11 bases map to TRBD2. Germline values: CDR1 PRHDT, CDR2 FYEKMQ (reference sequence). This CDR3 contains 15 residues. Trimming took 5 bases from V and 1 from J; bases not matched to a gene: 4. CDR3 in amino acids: CASSKTSGGSYEQYF. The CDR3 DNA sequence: TGTGCCAGCAGCAAAACTAGCGGGGGATCCTACGAGCAGTACTTC.

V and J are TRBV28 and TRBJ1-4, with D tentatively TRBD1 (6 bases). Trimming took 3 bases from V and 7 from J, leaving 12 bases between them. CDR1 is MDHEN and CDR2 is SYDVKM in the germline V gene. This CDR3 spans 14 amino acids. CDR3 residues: CASSFSGTIEKLFF. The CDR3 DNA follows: TGTGCCAGCAGTTTTTCTGGGACAATTGAAAAACTGTTTTTT.

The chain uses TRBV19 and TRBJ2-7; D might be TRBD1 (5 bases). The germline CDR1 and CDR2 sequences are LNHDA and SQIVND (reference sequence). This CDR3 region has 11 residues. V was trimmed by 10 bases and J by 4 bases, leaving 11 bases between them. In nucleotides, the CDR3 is TGTGCCACCTCCCAGGGTTACGAGCAGTACTTC. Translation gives CATSQGYEQYF.

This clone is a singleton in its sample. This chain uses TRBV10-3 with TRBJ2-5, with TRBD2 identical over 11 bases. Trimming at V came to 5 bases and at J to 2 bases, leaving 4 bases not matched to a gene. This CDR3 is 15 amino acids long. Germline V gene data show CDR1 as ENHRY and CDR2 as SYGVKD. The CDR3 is CAISQGLADQETQYF. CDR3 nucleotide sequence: TGTGCCATCAGTCAGGGACTAGCGGATCAAGAGACCCAGTACTTC.

The CDR3 loop reads CASSQGRLGNTEAFF. CDR3 coding DNA: TGCGCCAGCAGCCAAGGACGGCTAGGAAACACTGAAGCTTTCTTT. The rearrangement uses TRBV4-1 and TRBJ1-1; D not certain. The V gene's germline CDR1 is MGHRA and CDR2 YSYEKL. The CDR3 length is 15 residues. V was shortened by 1 base and J by 2 bases, with 11 bases between the two germline ends.

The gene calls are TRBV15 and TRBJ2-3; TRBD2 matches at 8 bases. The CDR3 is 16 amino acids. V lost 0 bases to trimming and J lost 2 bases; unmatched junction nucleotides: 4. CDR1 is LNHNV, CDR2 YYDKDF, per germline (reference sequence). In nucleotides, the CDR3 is TGTGCCACCAGCAGAGACCCGGGGGGGATCACAGATACGCAGTATTTT. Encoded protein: CATSRDPGGITDTQYF.

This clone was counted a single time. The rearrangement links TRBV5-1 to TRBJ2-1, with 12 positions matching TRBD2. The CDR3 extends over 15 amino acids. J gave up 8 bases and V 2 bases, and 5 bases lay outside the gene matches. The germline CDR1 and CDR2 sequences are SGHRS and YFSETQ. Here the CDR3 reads CASSFGLAGIDEQFF. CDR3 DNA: TGCGCCAGCAGCTTCGGACTAGCGGGAATAGATGAGCAGTTCTTC.

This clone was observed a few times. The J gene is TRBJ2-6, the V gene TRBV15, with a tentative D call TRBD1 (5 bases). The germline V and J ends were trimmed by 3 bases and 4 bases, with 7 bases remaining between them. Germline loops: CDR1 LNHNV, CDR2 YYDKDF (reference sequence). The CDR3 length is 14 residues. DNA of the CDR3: TGTGCCACCAGCAGCCACAGGGGGGCCAACGTCCTGACTTTC. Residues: CATSSHRGANVLTF.

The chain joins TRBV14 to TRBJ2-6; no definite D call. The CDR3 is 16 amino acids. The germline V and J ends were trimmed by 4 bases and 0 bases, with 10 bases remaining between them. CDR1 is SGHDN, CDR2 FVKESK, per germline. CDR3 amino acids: CASSPLLSSGANVLTF. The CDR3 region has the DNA TGTGCCAGCAGCCCCCTCCTCTCCTCTGGGGCCAACGTCCTGACTTTC.

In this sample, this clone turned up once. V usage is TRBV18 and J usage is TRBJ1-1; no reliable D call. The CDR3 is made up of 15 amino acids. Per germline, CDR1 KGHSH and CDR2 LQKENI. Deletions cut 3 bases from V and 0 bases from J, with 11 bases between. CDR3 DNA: TGTGCCAGCTCACCCCAGGACGGGATGAACACTGAAGCTTTCTTT. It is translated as CASSPQDGMNTEAFF.

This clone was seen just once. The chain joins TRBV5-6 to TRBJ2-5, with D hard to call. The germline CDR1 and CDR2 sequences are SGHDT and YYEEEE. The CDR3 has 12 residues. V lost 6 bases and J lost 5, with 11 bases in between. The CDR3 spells CASTRLEETQYF. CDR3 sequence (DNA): TGTGCCAGCACGCGGCTGGAGGAGACCCAGTACTTC.

Here the CDR3 DNA reads TGTGCCAGCAGCTCAGGGGTCGGCTCACCCCTCCACTTT. Translation gives CASSSGVGSPLHF. The V call is TRBV7-6, the J call TRBJ1-6; D perhaps matches TRBD1 (6 bases). With 4 bases removed from V and 10 bases from J, the gap between germline ends came to 11 bases. Looked up from germline, CDR1 is SGHVS and CDR2 is FNYEAQ. This CDR3 has 13 amino acids.

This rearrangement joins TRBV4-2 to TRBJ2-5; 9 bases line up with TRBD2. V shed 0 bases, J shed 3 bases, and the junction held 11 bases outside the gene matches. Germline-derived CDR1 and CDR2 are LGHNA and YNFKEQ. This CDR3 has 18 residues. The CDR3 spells CASSQEPSGIRGEETQYF. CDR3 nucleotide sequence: TGTGCCAGCAGCCAAGAACCTAGCGGGATACGGGGGGAAGAGACCCAGTACTTC.

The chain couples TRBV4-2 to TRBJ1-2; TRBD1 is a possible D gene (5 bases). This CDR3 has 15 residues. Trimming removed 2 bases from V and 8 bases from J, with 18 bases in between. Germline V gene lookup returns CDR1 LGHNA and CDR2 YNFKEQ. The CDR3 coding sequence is TGTGCCAGCAGCCAAAGCGAAGGGGTAACGGAAGGCTACACCTTC. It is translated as CASSQSEGVTEGYTF.

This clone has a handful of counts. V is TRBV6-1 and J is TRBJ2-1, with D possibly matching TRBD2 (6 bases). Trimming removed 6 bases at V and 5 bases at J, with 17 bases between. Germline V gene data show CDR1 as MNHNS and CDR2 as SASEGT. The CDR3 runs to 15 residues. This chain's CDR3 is CASSSLMGGNNEQFF. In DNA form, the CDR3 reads TGTGCCAGCAGCTCTCTTATGGGGGGTAACAATGAGCAGTTCTTC.

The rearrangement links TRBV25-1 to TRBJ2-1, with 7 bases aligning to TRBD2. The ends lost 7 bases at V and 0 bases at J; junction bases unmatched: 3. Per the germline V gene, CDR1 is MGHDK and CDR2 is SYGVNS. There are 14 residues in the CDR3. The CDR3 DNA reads TGTGCCAGCAATCGCGGGAGCTCCTACAATGAGCAGTTCTTC. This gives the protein CASNRGSSYNEQFF.

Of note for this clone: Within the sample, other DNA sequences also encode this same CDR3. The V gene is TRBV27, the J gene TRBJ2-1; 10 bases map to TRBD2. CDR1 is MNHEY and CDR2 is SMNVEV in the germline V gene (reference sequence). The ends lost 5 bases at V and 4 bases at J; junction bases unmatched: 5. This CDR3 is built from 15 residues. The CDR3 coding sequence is TGTGCCAGCAGTCCCGGGACTAGCGCGTACAATGAGCAGTTCTTC. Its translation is CASSPGTSAYNEQFF.

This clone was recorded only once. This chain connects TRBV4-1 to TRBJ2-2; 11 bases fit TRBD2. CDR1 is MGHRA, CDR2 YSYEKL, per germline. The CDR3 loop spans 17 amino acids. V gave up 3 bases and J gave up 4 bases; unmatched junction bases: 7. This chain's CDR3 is CASSQRLAGGPTGELFF. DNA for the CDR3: TGCGCCAGCAGCCAGAGGCTAGCGGGGGGCCCCACCGGGGAGCTGTTTTTT.

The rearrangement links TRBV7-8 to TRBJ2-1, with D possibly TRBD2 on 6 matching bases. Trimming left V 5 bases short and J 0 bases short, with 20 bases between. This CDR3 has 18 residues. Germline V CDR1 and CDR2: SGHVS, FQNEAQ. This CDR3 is CASSRRVRDPISYNEQFF. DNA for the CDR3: TGTGCCAGCAGCCGCAGGGTGCGGGACCCAATCTCCTACAATGAGCAGTTCTTC.